This T cell receptor beta chain was profiled in a study of CD8+ T cells in alopecia areata. On the study more broadly: Tofacitinib dosing lasted 6 to 18 months, which was then followed by 6 months off drug. Treated patients' severity was scored by percentage of affected scalp area.

In regard to this clone: Its antigen remains unknown.

Reverse transcribed after extraction, RNA yielded cDNA as the sequencing template. TCRdb keeps only in-frame clones here, not all; method: immunoSEQ multiplex PCR. This sample yields more than 140,000 clones, of which 70% to 90% are seen a single time; less than 15% belongs to the top ten. Study-wide results and limits: Having one nonresponder leaves uncertain how baseline CD8+ expansion relates to response. Scalp and blood samples kept many expanded lesional clones throughout tofacitinib.

The treatment: oral pan-JAK inhibitor, 5-10 mg twice daily. The CDR3 runs 15 residues. Looked up from germline, CDR1 is SQVTM and CDR2 is ANQGSEA. V lost 3 bases to trimming and J lost 2 bases, with 16 bases between them. Specimen: CD8+ T cells sorted from blood, collected at week 4, from a patient treated with tofacitinib. This clonotype was obtained from a human donor with alopecia areata. The chain has TRBV29-1 and TRBJ2-5; possibly TRBD1 or TRBD2 for D (5 bases each). The CDR3 nucleotides read TGCAGCGTTGATGGCCCAGGGACCGATCAAGAGACCCAGTACTTC. Translated, it gives CSVDGPGTDQETQYF.